Presented here are 20 T cell receptor beta chains from one specimen sequenced in a study of blood T cell repertoires in COVID-19. Assay: immunoSEQ multiplex PCR; the TCRdb copy retains only in-frame clones and omits some. Of around 150,000 clones listed, roughly 83% are singletons. The sample taken for sequencing was PBMCs or T cells enriched from blood (not recorded which). Receptor source: a woman aged 60-75 years who had recovered from COVID-19.

The chain combines TRBV5-1 with TRBJ1-4; 10 bases match TRBD1. Per germline, CDR1 SGHRS and CDR2 YFSETQ. This CDR3 comprises 16 residues. V lost 4 bases, J lost 4 bases, and 7 bases stayed unmatched. The CDR3 loop is CASSNTGTGVNEKLFF. CDR3 bases: TGCGCCAGCAGCAACACAGGGACAGGGGTTAATGAAAAACTGTTTTTT.

This chain connects TRBV7-3 to TRBJ1-2, with no clear D. The germline V gene encodes CDR1 SGHTA and CDR2 FQGTGA. This CDR3 is built from 13 residues. The germline V and J ends were trimmed by 4 bases and 8 bases, with 14 bases remaining between them. The CDR3 DNA reads as TGTGCCAGCAGCTCAAAAGGCGACACGGGCTACACCTTC. Its protein is CASSSKGDTGYTF.

V usage is TRBV29-1 and J usage is TRBJ2-4, with D uncertain. Trimming left V 4 bases short and J 0 bases short, with 10 bases between. CDR3 length: 14 amino acids. The V gene's germline CDR1 is SQVTM and CDR2 ANQGSEA. This chain's CDR3 is CSVAPEVAKNIQYF. For the CDR3, the DNA is TGCAGCGTTGCCCCTGAGGTAGCCAAAAACATTCAGTACTTC.

The J gene is TRBJ1-5, the V gene TRBV7-2; 7 bases fit TRBD1. The CDR3 is made up of 15 amino acids. Germline-derived CDR1 and CDR2 are SGHTA and FQGNSA. V shed 5 bases, J shed 6 bases, and the junction held 10 bases outside the gene matches. The CDR3 bases are TGTGCCAGCAGCCAGGGACAGTTTTTAAGTCAGCCCCAGCATTTT. Its protein product is CASSQGQFLSQPQHF. The full variable domain, completed using reference TRBV7-2 and TRBJ1-5, is GAGVSQSPSNKVTEKGKDVELRCDPISGHTALYWYRQSLGQGLEFLIYFQGNSAPDKSGLPSDRFSAERTGGSVSTLTIQRTQQEDSAVYLCASSQGQFLSQPQHFGDGTRLSIL.

This sequence joins TRBV5-1 and TRBJ1-4; no firm D call. V lost 4 bases and J 5 bases, leaving 12 bases between the germline ends. The CDR3 runs 14 residues. The germline gives CDR1 SGHRS, CDR2 YFSETQ. The chain's CDR3 is CASSVGIKNEKLFF. CDR3 nucleotide sequence: TGCGCCAGCAGCGTCGGGATAAAGAATGAAAAACTGTTTTTT.

A few counts support this clone. The chain combines TRBV4-1 with TRBJ1-4; D gene unclear. The V end was cut by 1 base, the J end by 6 bases, with 9 bases between. Germline CDR1 MGHRA, CDR2 YSYEKL. The CDR3 has 14 residues. The CDR3 bases are TGCGCCAGCAGCCAAGGCCAGGTAGATGAAAAACTGTTTTTT. Protein: CASSQGQVDEKLFF.

This clone was recorded only once. This sequence joins TRBV11-1 and TRBJ2-7; TRBD1 is a possible D gene (5 bases). This CDR3 has 15 amino acids. Germline CDR1 reads SGHAT; CDR2 reads FQDESV (reference sequence). Trimming stripped 5 bases from V and 1 base from J, with 15 bases between. The CDR3 DNA reads TGTGCCAGCAGCCTACCAAGGGGTTTTTCCTACGAGCAGTACTTC. This sequence encodes CASSLPRGFSYEQYF.

This clone was picked up a small number of times. J is TRBJ1-2 and V is TRBV5-4; no firm D call. The CDR3 extends over 11 amino acids. CDR1 and CDR2 (germline): SGHNT, YYREEE (reference sequence). The V end was cut by 4 bases, the J end by 5 bases, with 6 bases between. CDR3 sequence reads: CASSPGYGYTF. CDR3 DNA: TGTGCCAGCAGCCCGGGATATGGCTACACCTTC. Filled out from reference TRBV5-4 and TRBJ1-2, the complete variable domain reads ETGVTQSPTHLIKTRGQQVTLRCSSQSGHNTVSWYQQALGQGPQFIFQYYREEENGRGNFPPRFSGLQFPNYSSELNVNALELDDSALYLCASSPGYGYTFGSGTRLTVV.

V usage is TRBV18 and J usage is TRBJ2-1, with 8 positions matching TRBD1. CDR3 length: 14 amino acids. The V gene end was trimmed by 2 bases and the J gene end by 7 bases; junction bases not matched to a gene: 4. Per the germline V gene, CDR1 is KGHSH and CDR2 is LQKENI. The CDR3 bases are TGTGCCAGCTCACCAGGGACAGGAGCTAATGAGCAGTTCTTC. It specifies CASSPGTGANEQFF.

V and J are TRBV5-1 and TRBJ2-1, with D possibly being TRBD2 (5 bases). This CDR3 is 15 amino acids long. Germline CDR1 SGHRS, CDR2 YFSETQ. V gave up 0 bases and J gave up 3 bases, with 10 bases separating them. CDR3 sequence: CASSLGGSVYNEQFF. The CDR3 DNA follows: TGCGCCAGCAGCTTGGGCGGTAGCGTCTACAATGAGCAGTTCTTC.

The chain employs TRBV9 and TRBJ1-1; D is ambiguous. Germline values: CDR1 SGDLS, CDR2 YYNGEE. Trimming took 4 bases from V and 2 from J, leaving 9 bases between them. The CDR3 is 13 amino acids. The CDR3 spells CASSPSYNTEAFF. CDR3 nucleotide sequence: TGTGCCAGCAGCCCTAGCTATAACACTGAAGCTTTCTTT.

The chain recombines TRBV30 with TRBJ1-6, with unresolved D. Trimming took off 7 bases at V and 14 bases at J, with 18 bases between the two ends. The CDR3 length is 12 residues. Germline V gene lookup returns CDR1 GTSNPN and CDR2 SVGIG (reference sequence). CDR3 region: CASSRGGRALHF. CDR3 nucleotide sequence: TGTGCCTCCTCTCGAGGAGGGAGAGCCCTCCACTTT.

Only a few counts were recorded for this clone. The sample holds other DNA sequences that translate to the same CDR3. The chain employs TRBV25-1 and TRBJ1-2, with D perhaps TRBD1 (5 bases). Germline V lookup: CDR1 MGHDK, CDR2 SYGVNS. V gave up 3 bases and J gave up 7 bases, with 9 bases separating them. The CDR3 spans 12 residues. The CDR3 region is CASSDRVGGYTF. As DNA, the CDR3 is TGTGCCAGCAGTGACAGGGTGGGTGGCTACACCTTC.

V usage is TRBV7-2 and J usage is TRBJ1-4; 11 bases are shared with TRBD1. CDR3 length: 15 amino acids. Germline values: CDR1 SGHTA, CDR2 FQGNSA. Trimming at V came to 1 base and at J to 7 bases, leaving 2 bases not matched to a gene. The CDR3 region is CASSLGGTGGEKLFF. Written as DNA, the CDR3 is TGTGCCAGCAGCTTAGGGGGGACAGGGGGTGAAAAACTGTTTTTT.

This clone has only one observation. V is TRBV5-6 and J is TRBJ1-4; 10 bases are a match to TRBD1. Trimming removed 4 bases from V and 7 bases from J; junction bases left unmatched: 13. The germline CDR1 and CDR2 sequences are SGHDT and YYEEEE. The CDR3 has 17 residues. The CDR3 sequence: CASSPGTGVEVGEKLFF. CDR3 DNA: TGTGCCAGCAGCCCCGGGACAGGGGTAGAGGTTGGTGAAAAACTGTTTTTT.

Concerning this clone: This specimen includes other DNA sequences encoding the same CDR3. The chain has TRBV2 and TRBJ1-2, with 7 bases lining up with TRBD1. The V gene's germline CDR1 is SNHLY and CDR2 FYNNEI. Germline trimming cut 6 bases from V and 4 bases from J; bases unmatched to any gene: 5. This CDR3 has 13 amino acids. The CDR3 sequence is CASSPGQRYGYTF. CDR3 DNA sequence: TGTGCCAGCAGCCCGGGACAGCGCTATGGCTACACCTTC.

Concerning this clone: The sample has other DNA sequences that encode this CDR3 too. This rearrangement joins TRBV5-1 to TRBJ2-3; D call uncertain. This CDR3 region has 14 residues. V dropped 0 bases and J dropped 0 bases, with 5 bases sitting between them. From germline, CDR1 is SGHRS and CDR2 YFSETQ. The CDR3 bases are TGCGCCAGCAGCTTGGGGGCAAGCACAGATACGCAGTATTTT. Its translation: CASSLGASTDTQYF.

The J gene is TRBJ2-2, the V gene TRBV30; D not resolved. The CDR3 is 15 residues long. V was cut by 4 bases and J by 0 bases, with 12 bases left in between. Germline CDR1 reads GTSNPN; CDR2 reads SVGIG (reference sequence). In DNA form, the CDR3 reads TGTGCCTGGAATTCGGTTATCGCGAACACCGGGGAGCTGTTTTTT. Translated, it gives CAWNSVIANTGELFF.

V is TRBV5-1 and J is TRBJ2-5; a weak D match, TRBD2 (6 bases). V was shortened by 4 bases and J by 5 bases, with 9 bases between the two germline ends. CDR3 length: 12 amino acids. Per germline, CDR1 SGHRS and CDR2 YFSETQ. Written as DNA, the CDR3 is TGCGCCAGCAGCATTGCGGGGGAGACCCAGTACTTC. Its translation: CASSIAGETQYF.

This sequence joins TRBV4-1 and TRBJ2-2; 7 bases are a match to TRBD2. CDR3 length: 16 amino acids. Germline V gives CDR1 MGHRA, CDR2 YSYEKL. Germline trimming cut 0 bases from V and 5 bases from J; bases unmatched to any gene: 6. CDR3 coding DNA: TGCGCCAGCAGCCAAGATGCTAGCGGCTTTACCGGGGAGCTGTTTTTT. It encodes CASSQDASGFTGELFF.